The subject of this entry is one T cell receptor beta chain. These data belong to a study of blood T cell repertoires in COVID-19. Study as a whole: The cDNA or gDNA used as material had been derived from T cells, B-cell-depleted T cells, or PBMCs.

Across 24 US areas, participants ranged in age from 18 to 89 years. Participants had their cohort set by participant-reported clinical history. Generated by immunoSEQ multiplex PCR, the TCRdb table keeps only in-frame clones and is missing some. The sample contains a few hundred thousand clones, around 89% of which appear only once. This clonotype was sampled from a man aged 25-45 years who had been exposed to COVID-19. Sequencing was carried out using PBMCs or T cells enriched from blood (not recorded which).

The CDR3 DNA is TGCGCCAGCAGCTTACAACCCGCGGGGGGGCAGGCGAATGAGCAGTTCTTC. It specifies CASSLQPAGGQANEQFF. The chain carries TRBV5-1 and TRBJ2-1; TRBD2 matches at 9 bases. This CDR3 spans 17 amino acids. Germline CDR1 is SGHRS and CDR2 is YFSETQ. The ends lost 2 bases at V and 7 bases at J; junction bases unmatched: 13.